These T cell receptor beta chains were read from a single sample in a study of multiple sclerosis patients with progressive multifocal leukoencephalopathy. This table comes from immunoSEQ multiplex PCR, and its TCRdb copy is limited to in-frame clones, with some not included. The sample shows approximately 27,000 clones, about 85% of them seen only once. Sequencing was performed on PBMCs, taken from a patient treated with natalizumab. These receptors were obtained from a woman aged 25 to 45 with progressive multifocal leukoencephalopathy. Each CDR3 is given with its conserved first and last residue. The order of the fields is J gene, D gene, V gene, clone size, CDR3 protein, CDR3 DNA. D genes are given only for firm matches. For some rows the clone size is stated as once, few or many, or as a class when expanded; others skip it.

J gene: TRBJ2-2; D gene: -; V gene: TRBV6-5; clone size: -; CDR3 protein: CASIGDSHTGELFF; CDR3 DNA: TGTGCCAGCATAGGGGACTCCCACACCGGGGAGCTGTTTTTT
J gene: TRBJ2-3; D gene: TRBD2; V gene: TRBV5-1; clone size: -; CDR3 protein: CASSTQGGEGDTQYF; CDR3 DNA: TGCGCCAGCAGCACGCAGGGCGGGGAGGGAGATACGCAGTATTTT
J gene: TRBJ2-6; D gene: -; V gene: TRBV27; clone size: -; CDR3 protein: CASSLSRSGANVLTF; CDR3 DNA: TGTGCCAGCAGTTTATCCCGCTCTGGGGCCAACGTCCTGACTTTC
J gene: TRBJ2-7; D gene: TRBD1; V gene: TRBV5-1; clone size: -; CDR3 protein: CASSLDPTGEGEQYF; CDR3 DNA: TGCGCCAGCAGCTTGGATCCGACAGGGGAAGGCGAGCAGTACTTC
J gene: TRBJ2-4; D gene: -; V gene: TRBV30; clone size: -; CDR3 protein: CAWSVSQNIQYF; CDR3 DNA: TGTGCCTGGAGTGTCTCGCAAAACATTCAGTACTTC
J gene: TRBJ2-5; D gene: -; V gene: TRBV11-2; clone size: -; CDR3 protein: CASSVLGQETQYF; CDR3 DNA: TGTGCCAGCAGCGTACTGGGTCAAGAGACCCAGTACTTC
J gene: TRBJ1-4; D gene: TRBD1; V gene: TRBV2; clone size: medium-sized; CDR3 protein: CAVQGAGEKLFF; CDR3 DNA: TGTGCCGTACAGGGGGCAGGAGAAAAACTGTTTTTT
J gene: TRBJ2-5; D gene: -; V gene: TRBV28; clone size: -; CDR3 protein: CASSLSAGQETQYF; CDR3 DNA: TGTGCCAGCAGTTTATCGGCGGGCCAAGAGACCCAGTACTTC
J gene: TRBJ2-3; D gene: -; V gene: TRBV5-1; clone size: -; CDR3 protein: CASSVGQRGDTQYF; CDR3 DNA: TGCGCCAGCAGCGTGGGACAGCGGGGAGATACGCAGTATTTT
J gene: TRBJ1-2; D gene: -; V gene: TRBV4-1; clone size: -; CDR3 protein: CASSQVEGGNYGYTF; CDR3 DNA: TGCGCCAGCAGCCAAGTGGAAGGGGGAAACTATGGCTACACCTTC
J gene: TRBJ2-5; D gene: -; V gene: TRBV29-1; clone size: -; CDR3 protein: CSAALAGRRETQYF; CDR3 DNA: TGCAGCGCAGCTCTGGCAGGGCGGCGAGAGACCCAGTACTTC
J gene: TRBJ2-3; D gene: -; V gene: TRBV9; clone size: -; CDR3 protein: CASSVQPSDTQYF; CDR3 DNA: TGTGCCAGCAGCGTACAACCATCAGATACGCAGTATTTT
J gene: TRBJ2-1; D gene: -; V gene: TRBV5-4; clone size: -; CDR3 protein: CASSAKFKADSLEQFF; CDR3 DNA: TGTGCCAGCAGCGCTAAATTTAAAGCGGATTCCCTTGAGCAGTTCTTC
J gene: TRBJ2-2; D gene: -; V gene: TRBV7-8; clone size: -; CDR3 protein: CASSLGRVITRELFF; CDR3 DNA: TGTGCCAGCAGCTTAGGAAGGGTCATAACCAGGGAGCTGTTTTTT
J gene: TRBJ1-1; D gene: -; V gene: TRBV7-9; clone size: -; CDR3 protein: CASSLDRVGEAFF; CDR3 DNA: TGTGCCAGCAGCTTAGATCGGGTTGGTGAAGCTTTCTTT
J gene: TRBJ2-3; D gene: -; V gene: TRBV19; clone size: -; CDR3 protein: CASSRGFAGDLTDTQYF; CDR3 DNA: TGTGCCAGTAGCAGGGGATTCGCGGGGGACCTCACAGATACGCAGTATTTT
J gene: TRBJ2-7; D gene: -; V gene: TRBV6-6; clone size: -; CDR3 protein: CASKGMEKSSYEQYF; CDR3 DNA: TGTGCCAGCAAAGGGATGGAGAAGAGCTCCTACGAGCAGTACTTC
J gene: TRBJ2-5; D gene: TRBD2; V gene: TRBV6-4; clone size: once; CDR3 protein: CASSDVLAGGFQWQETQYF; CDR3 DNA: TGTGCCAGCAGTGACGTACTAGCGGGGGGGTTCCAATGGCAAGAGACCCAGTACTTC
J gene: TRBJ2-6; D gene: -; V gene: TRBV19; clone size: -; CDR3 protein: CASTIRSGANVLTF; CDR3 DNA: TGTGCCAGTACTATACGGTCTGGGGCCAACGTCCTGACTTTC
J gene: TRBJ1-1; D gene: -; V gene: TRBV6-5; clone size: few; CDR3 protein: CASSTPEAGTFF; CDR3 DNA: TGTGCCAGCAGTACCCCGGAGGCCGGCACTTTCTTT
J gene: TRBJ1-3; D gene: -; V gene: TRBV10-1; clone size: -; CDR3 protein: CASSGGSGNTIYF; CDR3 DNA: TGCGCCAGCTCGGGGGGTTCCGGAAACACCATATATTTT
J gene: TRBJ2-1; D gene: -; V gene: TRBV28; clone size: -; CDR3 protein: CASSWAALGYEQFF; CDR3 DNA: TGTGCCAGCAGTTGGGCGGCCCTGGGCTATGAGCAGTTCTTC
J gene: TRBJ2-2; D gene: -; V gene: TRBV6-6; clone size: -; CDR3 protein: CASSSVRGEVGELFF; CDR3 DNA: TGTGCCAGCAGTTCCGTTCGTGGGGAAGTCGGGGAGCTGTTTTTT
J gene: TRBJ2-7; D gene: TRBD1; V gene: TRBV29-1; clone size: -; CDR3 protein: CSAGGGQGAEEQYF; CDR3 DNA: TGCAGCGCCGGGGGCGGACAGGGGGCTGAGGAGCAGTACTTC
J gene: TRBJ2-5; D gene: -; V gene: TRBV9; clone size: -; CDR3 protein: CASSVVGGRRYQETQYF; CDR3 DNA: TGTGCCAGCAGCGTAGTAGGGGGGCGGAGGTACCAAGAGACCCAGTACTTC
J gene: TRBJ2-5; D gene: -; V gene: TRBV9; clone size: -; CDR3 protein: CASSGGGPTETQYF; CDR3 DNA: TGTGCCAGCAGCGGCGGGGGCCCGACGGAGACCCAGTACTTC
J gene: TRBJ1-2; D gene: TRBD1; V gene: TRBV4-3; clone size: once; CDR3 protein: CASSQGARTGLYGYTF; CDR3 DNA: TGCGCCAGCAGCCAAGGGGCCCGGACAGGGCTCTATGGCTACACCTTC
J gene: TRBJ1-5; D gene: -; V gene: TRBV19; clone size: -; CDR3 protein: CAGSRGLRGQQPQHF; CDR3 DNA: TGTGCCGGTAGTAGGGGATTGCGGGGTCAACAGCCCCAGCATTTT
J gene: TRBJ2-5; D gene: -; V gene: TRBV5-4; clone size: few; CDR3 protein: CASSLRVAIGETQYF; CDR3 DNA: TGTGCCAGCAGCTTAAGAGTAGCGATCGGAGAGACCCAGTACTTC
J gene: TRBJ2-7; D gene: -; V gene: TRBV5-5; clone size: -; CDR3 protein: CASSFRDPGPYEQYF; CDR3 DNA: TGTGCCAGCAGCTTTAGGGACCCTGGCCCCTACGAGCAGTACTTC
J gene: TRBJ1-1; D gene: -; V gene: TRBV15; clone size: -; CDR3 protein: CATSSPRGPGNTEAFF; CDR3 DNA: TGTGCCACCAGCAGCCCCCGGGGCCCAGGGAACACTGAAGCTTTCTTT
J gene: TRBJ1-2; D gene: TRBD1; V gene: TRBV25-1; clone size: few; CDR3 protein: CASSEYGTAYGYTF; CDR3 DNA: TGTGCCAGCAGTGAATATGGGACAGCCTATGGCTACACCTTC
J gene: TRBJ2-7; D gene: -; V gene: TRBV4-3; clone size: once; CDR3 protein: CASSQVWDSYEQYF; CDR3 DNA: TGCGCCAGCAGCCAAGTCTGGGACTCCTACGAGCAGTACTTC
J gene: TRBJ2-7; D gene: -; V gene: TRBV5-1; clone size: -; CDR3 protein: CASSLVGWGEQYF; CDR3 DNA: TGCGCCAGCAGCTTGGTAGGGTGGGGGGAGCAGTACTTC
J gene: TRBJ2-2; D gene: -; V gene: TRBV7-9; clone size: -; CDR3 protein: CASTDTGELFF; CDR3 DNA: TGTGCCAGCACCGATACCGGGGAGCTGTTTTTT
J gene: TRBJ1-2; D gene: -; V gene: TRBV27; clone size: -; CDR3 protein: CASSPRPSGITMGYTF; CDR3 DNA: TGTGCCAGCAGTCCCCGTCCGAGTGGGATTACTATGGGCTACACCTTC
J gene: TRBJ2-1; D gene: TRBD2; V gene: TRBV13; clone size: -; CDR3 protein: CASSSKGGTSGSNEQFF; CDR3 DNA: TGTGCCAGCAGCTCAAAAGGGGGGACTAGCGGATCCAATGAGCAGTTCTTC
J gene: TRBJ2-1; D gene: -; V gene: TRBV5-1; clone size: -; CDR3 protein: CASCPSYSSYNEQFF; CDR3 DNA: TGCGCCAGCTGCCCCAGTTATAGCTCCTACAATGAGCAGTTCTTC
J gene: TRBJ2-7; D gene: TRBD1; V gene: TRBV5-1; clone size: -; CDR3 protein: CASRLRPGQGTEQYF; CDR3 DNA: TGCGCCAGCAGATTGAGACCGGGACAGGGGACCGAGCAGTACTTC
J gene: TRBJ2-3; D gene: -; V gene: TRBV15; clone size: -; CDR3 protein: CATSSPGILTDTQYF; CDR3 DNA: TGTGCCACCAGCTCACCCGGGATCCTCACAGATACGCAGTATTTT
J gene: TRBJ2-3; D gene: -; V gene: TRBV7-9; clone size: once; CDR3 protein: CASSLMMGFSTDTQYF; CDR3 DNA: TGTGCCAGCAGCTTAATGATGGGGTTCAGTACAGATACGCAGTATTTT
J gene: TRBJ1-1; D gene: -; V gene: TRBV14; clone size: -; CDR3 protein: CASSQAIGGEAFF; CDR3 DNA: TGTGCCAGCAGCCAAGCAATCGGGGGGGAAGCTTTCTTT
J gene: TRBJ1-2; D gene: -; V gene: TRBV20-1; clone size: -; CDR3 protein: CSALENYGYTF; CDR3 DNA: TGCAGTGCTCTCGAAAACTATGGCTACACCTTC
J gene: TRBJ2-1; D gene: TRBD2; V gene: TRBV5-1; clone size: -; CDR3 protein: CASSPELAGGPNEQFF; CDR3 DNA: TGCGCCAGCAGCCCCGAACTAGCGGGAGGTCCGAATGAGCAGTTCTTC
J gene: TRBJ2-3; D gene: TRBD1; V gene: TRBV28; clone size: once; CDR3 protein: CASSPRDRDRTDTQYF; CDR3 DNA: TGTGCCAGCAGCCCACGGGACAGGGACCGCACAGATACGCAGTATTTT
J gene: TRBJ2-7; D gene: TRBD2; V gene: TRBV19; clone size: -; CDR3 protein: CASSDQAGGSYEQYF; CDR3 DNA: TGTGCCAGTAGTGACCAAGCGGGAGGCTCCTACGAGCAGTACTTC
J gene: TRBJ1-6; D gene: TRBD1; V gene: TRBV15; clone size: -; CDR3 protein: CATSRTGTGNSPLHF; CDR3 DNA: TGTGCCACCAGCAGGACCGGGACAGGGAACTCACCCCTCCACTTT
J gene: TRBJ1-6; D gene: -; V gene: TRBV7-2; clone size: once; CDR3 protein: CASSLEFSYNSPLHF; CDR3 DNA: TGTGCCAGCAGCTTAGAGTTCTCCTATAATTCACCCCTCCACTTT
J gene: TRBJ1-1; D gene: TRBD1; V gene: TRBV7-9; clone size: once; CDR3 protein: CASSSGKQGDMAFF; CDR3 DNA: TGTGCCAGCAGCTCAGGAAAACAGGGGGATATGGCTTTCTTT